A single sample is the source of the 32 T cell receptor beta chains below, sequenced in a study of regulatory T cells in long-lasting Graves disease. Time point reported: persistent/refractory GD, antithyroid drugs over 5 years with positive TRAb. PBMCs were the source of the RNA used for TCR sequencing. With iRepertoire HTBI primers and Arm-PCR of CDR3 regions, TCR beta libraries were built. Each CDR3 protein gets one entry after TCRdb re-called the multiplex PCR reads with MiXCR. Of 700,000 or so distinct CDR3 sequences listed, about 32% are singletons. Material: peripheral blood mononuclear cells (PBMCs), obtained when the disease was refractory, from a patient treated with antithyroid drugs. The receptor source for this set is a female donor with Graves disease.

On this clonotype: This CDR3 fails to terminate in the conserved phenylalanine or tryptophan, so it likely reflects a read error. This chain connects TRBV7-9 to TRBJ2-4; 9 nucleotides match TRBD1. Trimming at V came to 5 bases and at J to 0 bases, leaving 14 bases not matched to a gene. This CDR3 is built from 19 residues. Germline CDR1 reads SEHNR; CDR2 reads FQNEAQ (reference sequence). The CDR3 DNA follows: TGTGCCAGCAGCCAGACAGGGGGGCTGGTTCCGCTAGCCAAAAACATTCAGTACCTC. Translation: CASSQTGGLVPLAKNIQYL.

The chain combines TRBV28 with TRBJ2-7; 15 nucleotides match TRBD2. Germline CDR1 is MDHEN and CDR2 is SYDVKM. V was pared by 8 bases and J by 2 bases, with 7 bases of the junction left unmatched. The CDR3 runs to 16 residues. CDR3 residues: CASGLAGGPETYEQYF. The CDR3 DNA reads as TGTGCCAGCGGACTAGCGGGAGGGCCAGAAACCTACGAGCAGTACTTC.

CDR3 in amino acids: CASRPGQGPYGPNYGYTF. In DNA, the CDR3 is TGTGCCAGCAGGCCGGGACAGGGACCCTATGGCCCTAACTATGGCTACACCTTC. V is TRBV5-5 and J is TRBJ1-2, with 9 bases that match TRBD1. The trim removed 5 bases at V and 0 bases at J, leaving 14 bases unmatched. The V gene's germline CDR1 is SGHKS and CDR2 YYEKEE (reference sequence). The CDR3 runs to 18 residues. The full variable domain, in which reference TRBV5-5 and TRBJ1-2 provide the parts outside the CDR3, is DAGVTQSPTHLIKTRGQQVTLRCSPISGHKSVSWYQQVLGQGPQFIFQYYEKEERGRGNFPDRFSARQFPNYSSELNVNALLLGDSALYLCASRPGQGPYGPNYGYTFGSGTRLTVV.

The table lists this clonotype with a few counts. The chain is built from TRBV7-2 and TRBJ1-1; perhaps TRBD1 as D (5 bases). V was cut by 0 bases and J by 8 bases, with 13 bases left in between. The CDR3 runs to 14 residues. The germline V gene encodes CDR1 SGHTA and CDR2 FQGNSA. The chain's CDR3 is CASSLAPRGGEAFF. The CDR3 DNA reads as TGTGCCAGCAGCTTAGCACCCCGGGGCGGGGAAGCTTTCTTT.

Many counts were recorded for this clonotype. V gene TRBV6-1 combines with J gene TRBJ1-2; 8 positions agree with TRBD1. Unmatched junction bases numbered 5, after V lost 7 bases and J lost 4 bases. The CDR3 length is 13 residues. Germline loops: CDR1 MNHNS, CDR2 SASEGT. CDR3 DNA: TGTGCCAGCACCTCGGGACAGGCCTATGGCTACACCTTC. Translating gives CASTSGQAYGYTF.

This sequence joins TRBV12-3 or TRBV12-4 and TRBJ1-1; maybe TRBD1 (5 bases). V gave up 4 bases and J gave up 6 bases, with 12 bases separating them. This CDR3 spans 13 amino acids. CDR3 nucleotides: TGTGCCAGCAGTTCCTCAGGGTTCCCTGAAGCTTTCTTT. Protein sequence: CASSSSGFPEAFF.

In this sample, this clonotype turned up many times. The CDR3 loop reads CASSQGTGSTEAFF. CDR3 DNA sequence: TGTGCCAGCAGTCAGGGGACAGGGAGCACTGAAGCTTTCTTT. The chain is built from TRBV12-3 or TRBV12-4 and TRBJ1-1; 9 bases are a match to TRBD1. Trimming took 5 bases from V and 4 from J; bases not matched to a gene: 5. The CDR3 sequence is 14 residues long.

This clonotype has just one count. A junction end diverges from the germline sequence, so it may reflect a read error. V and J are TRBV10-2 and TRBJ1-2; the D gene is possibly TRBD1 (5 bases). The CDR3 sequence is 15 residues long. Germline CDR1 and CDR2: WSHSY and SAAADI. CDR3 coding DNA: TGCGCCAGCAGTGAGTCTGGGGACCCTAACTATGGCCACACCTTC. It encodes CASSESGDPNYGHTF.

This clonotype has more than one count but fewer than ten. V is TRBV12-5 and J is TRBJ2-5, with 11 bases fitting TRBD2. V lost 6 bases and J lost 4; bases outside the gene matches: 13. From germline, CDR1 is LGHNT and CDR2 FRNRAP. The CDR3 runs to 17 residues. The CDR3 DNA reads TGTGCTAGTGGCCGTGGACAGACTAGCGGGAACGGAGAGACCCAGTACTTC. Amino acid sequence: CASGRGQTSGNGETQYF. Complete variable domain (other parts from reference TRBV12-5 and TRBJ2-5): DARVTQTPRHKVTEMGQEVTMRCQPILGHNTVFWYRQTMMQGLELLAYFRNRAPLDDSGMPKDRFSAEMPDATLATLKIQPSEPRDSAVYFCASGRGQTSGNGETQYFGPGTRLLVL.

CDR3 in DNA: TGTGCCAGCAGGCCCCGGGACTACGGGACAGATACGCAGTATTTT. Its translation is CASRPRDYGTDTQYF. The chain links TRBV2 to TRBJ2-3; 7 bases are shared with TRBD2. The CDR3 covers 15 residues. J was trimmed by 3 bases and V by 6 bases; bases with no gene match: 9. Per germline, CDR1 SNHLY and CDR2 FYNNEI.

The chain carries TRBV3-1 and TRBJ2-7; 8 nucleotides line up with TRBD2. Germline V lookup: CDR1 LGHDT, CDR2 YNNKEL (reference sequence). J lost 5 bases, V lost 5 bases, and 11 bases had no gene match. CDR3 length equals 15 residues. The CDR3 reads CASSDHSGIIDEQYF. The DNA for the CDR3 is TGTGCCAGCAGCGATCATAGCGGGATAATCGACGAGCAGTACTTC.

V usage is TRBV6-2 or TRBV6-3 and J usage is TRBJ1-5; no firm D call. Per germline, CDR1 MNHEY and CDR2 SVGEGT. Deletions cut 2 bases from V and 5 bases from J, with 7 bases between. The CDR3 has 13 amino acids. This CDR3 is CASSYDGDQPQHF. CDR3 bases: TGTGCCAGCAGTTACGATGGCGATCAGCCCCAGCATTTT.

This clonotype was observed a handful of times. V and J are TRBV20-1 and TRBJ1-1; D unclear. V lost 4 bases and J lost 2, with 11 bases in between. The CDR3 consists of 13 residues. Per germline, CDR1 DFQATT and CDR2 SNEGSKA (reference sequence). The CDR3 nucleotides are TGCAGTGCTAAGGCAGTTATTAACACTGAAGCTTTCTTT. Amino acid sequence: CSAKAVINTEAFF.

The gene calls are TRBV10-3 and TRBJ1-1, with a tentative D call TRBD1 (5 bases). The CDR3 runs to 13 residues. The V gene's germline CDR1 is ENHRY and CDR2 SYGVKD. Trimming removed 7 bases from V and 4 bases from J, with 13 bases in between. CDR3 amino acids: CAIKKGFLTEAFF. The CDR3 coding sequence is TGTGCCATCAAGAAGGGGTTCCTCACTGAAGCTTTCTTT.

This clonotype was observed a few times. The chain links TRBV20-1 to TRBJ1-1; D not resolved. Germline V CDR1 and CDR2: DFQATT, SNEGSKA (reference sequence). The CDR3 covers 11 residues. Trimming removed 6 bases from V and 0 bases from J, with 5 bases in between. The CDR3 DNA sequence: TGCAGTGCCGCCCTGAACACTGAAGCTTTCTTT. Translated, it gives CSAALNTEAFF.

The chain carries TRBV7-2 and TRBJ2-6; 8 nucleotides align to TRBD1. Germline trimming cut 6 bases from V and 2 bases from J; bases unmatched to any gene: 9. The CDR3 contains 17 residues. Germline V gene lookup returns CDR1 SGHTA and CDR2 FQGNSA. The CDR3 is CASRSDRGVTGANVLTF. CDR3 DNA sequence: TGTGCCAGCAGGAGCGACAGGGGCGTAACTGGGGCCAACGTCCTGACTTTC. Complete variable domain (other parts from reference TRBV7-2 and TRBJ2-6): GAGVSQSPSNKVTEKGKDVELRCDPISGHTALYWYRQSLGQGLEFLIYFQGNSAPDKSGLPSDRFSAERTGGSVSTLTIQRTQQEDSAVYLCASRSDRGVTGANVLTFGAGSRLTVL.

The chain has TRBV11-2 and TRBJ2-7; TRBD2 agrees at 9 bases. The V segment lost 4 bases and the J segment 4 bases; nucleotides outside the gene matches: 8. Germline V lookup: CDR1 SGHAT, CDR2 FQNNGV. CDR3 length: 15 residues. The CDR3 here is CASSSLAGRIYEQYF. The CDR3 coding sequence is TGTGCCAGCAGCTCGCTAGCGGGGCGGATTTACGAGCAGTACTTC.

V gene TRBV6-2 or TRBV6-3 combines with J gene TRBJ1-2; D is ambiguous. V gave up 0 bases and J gave up 5 bases, with 13 bases separating them. Germline V CDR1 and CDR2: MNHEY, SVGEGT. The CDR3 runs 15 residues. In DNA, the CDR3 is TGTGCCAGCAGTTACTCCCCGGTCCAGGAGTATGGCTACACCTTC. It translates to CASSYSPVQEYGYTF.

This chain connects TRBV10-1 to TRBJ2-4; perhaps TRBD2 as D (5 bases). CDR3 length: 14 amino acids. Germline V CDR1 and CDR2: WNHNN, SYGVQD (reference sequence). V was clipped by 4 bases and J by 6 bases, with 13 bases between them. Here the CDR3 DNA reads TGCGCCAGCAGTGCCATGGACGGAGGAAACATTCAGTACTTC. Translated: CASSAMDGGNIQYF.

This clonotype was recorded a few times. The chain employs TRBV6-1 and TRBJ2-7; D gene unclear. Germline CDR1 reads MNHNS; CDR2 reads SASEGT. Deletions cut 6 bases from V and 4 bases from J, with 13 bases between. The CDR3 is 13 residues long. This chain's CDR3 is CASRLRANYEQYF. In DNA form, the CDR3 reads TGTGCCAGCAGACTCCGGGCCAATTACGAGCAGTACTTC.

This rearrangement joins TRBV4-1 to TRBJ1-6; D is possibly TRBD1 (5 bases). This CDR3 is built from 18 residues. CDR1 MGHRA and CDR2 YSYEKL come from the germline V gene. V was shortened by 1 base and J by 0 bases, with 13 bases between the two germline ends. In nucleotides, the CDR3 is TGCGCCAGCAGCCAAGTTCAGGGTGGCAGCTCCTATAATTCACCCCTCCACTTT. This gives the protein CASSQVQGGSSYNSPLHF.

The V call is TRBV3-1, the J call TRBJ1-5; no reliable D call. V lost 1 base and J 4 bases, leaving 11 bases between the germline ends. CDR3 length: 15 amino acids. CDR1 LGHDT and CDR2 YNNKEL come from the germline V gene (reference sequence). In DNA, the CDR3 is TGTGCCAGCAGCCAAGGACCGATTGGGAATCAGCCCCAGCATTTT. It specifies CASSQGPIGNQPQHF.

This clonotype showed up many times. The chain has TRBV2 and TRBJ2-7; 13 nucleotides line up with TRBD2. The CDR3 runs 14 residues. Germline V gene sequence: CDR1 SNHLY, CDR2 FYNNEI. V was pared by 6 bases and J by 3 bases, with 2 bases of the junction left unmatched. DNA for the CDR3: TGTGCCAGCAGGGGGACTAGCGGGAACTACGAGCAGTACTTC. Translated, it gives CASRGTSGNYEQYF.

This clonotype was counted only a few times. The chain is built from TRBV5-1 and TRBJ1-1; 7 nucleotides agree with TRBD1. V trimming: 5 bases; J trimming: 0 bases; junction bases outside the gene matches: 10. This CDR3 region has 16 residues. Germline lookup yields CDR1 SGHRS and CDR2 YFSETQ. The CDR3 protein is CASRRTGTAMNTEAFF. In DNA, the CDR3 is TGCGCCAGCAGGAGAACCGGGACAGCCATGAACACTGAAGCTTTCTTT. Full variable domain (outside the CDR3, taken from reference TRBV5-1 and TRBJ1-1): KAGVTQTPRYLIKTRGQQVTLSCSPISGHRSVSWYQQTPGQGLQFLFEYFSETQRNKGNFPGRFSGRQFSNSRSEMNVSTLELGDSALYLCASRRTGTAMNTEAFFGQGTRLTVV.

This chain links TRBV13 with TRBJ2-5; D ambiguous. The assigned J gene may be wrong: the sequence end matches TRBJ2-1 better. CDR1 and CDR2 from the germline V gene are PRHDT and FYEKMQ (reference sequence). CDR3 size: 13 residues. The CDR3 bases are TGTGCCAGCAGCTTTGGGCCGGACAATGAGCAGTTCTTC. Translating it yields CASSFGPDNEQFF.

The chain is built from TRBV20-1 and TRBJ2-7; D not resolved. The CDR3 length is 13 residues. Germline values: CDR1 DFQATT, CDR2 SNEGSKA (reference sequence). The V end was cut by 1 base, the J end by 2 bases, with 9 bases between. CDR3 amino acids: CSARGKAAYEQYF. CDR3 nucleotides: TGCAGTGCTAGAGGAAAGGCTGCCTACGAGCAGTACTTC.

This clonotype was seen a few times. The chain carries TRBV19 and TRBJ2-7, with 9 bases that match TRBD1. The CDR3 runs to 14 residues. Looked up from germline, CDR1 is LNHDA and CDR2 is SQIVND (reference sequence). After removal of 6 bases from V and 3 bases from J, the junction contained 6 bases not matched to a gene. The CDR3 DNA is TGTGCCAGTAGGCCTGGGACAGGGCGCTACGAGCAGTACTTC. Protein product: CASRPGTGRYEQYF.

This chain uses TRBV27 with TRBJ2-7; 10 positions agree with TRBD2. V lost 3 bases to trimming and J lost 4 bases; unmatched junction nucleotides: 6. The CDR3 is 15 amino acids. Germline V CDR1 and CDR2: MNHEY, SMNVEV (reference sequence). CDR3 sequence (DNA): TGTGCCAGCAGTTTCTCTAGCGGGAGTGCGTACGAGCAGTACTTC. As protein: CASSFSSGSAYEQYF.

This clonotype was seen many times. This chain connects TRBV6-1 to TRBJ2-2, with D hard to call. Germline loops: CDR1 MNHNS, CDR2 SASEGT. The CDR3 extends over 12 amino acids. Trimming pared 6 bases from V and 5 bases from J, leaving 7 bases between. CDR3 DNA sequence: TGTGCCAGCAGGAGGTTAACCGGGGAGCTGTTTTTT. Translated, it gives CASRRLTGELFF.

The V call is TRBV30, the J call TRBJ1-6; the D is unclear. CDR3 length: 13 residues. The germline CDR1 and CDR2 sequences are GTSNPN and SVGIG (reference sequence). V was trimmed by 4 bases and J by 10 bases, leaving 14 bases between them. As DNA, the CDR3 is TGTGCCTGGACCCCGTCGGGGTACTCACCCCTCCACTTT. As protein: CAWTPSGYSPLHF.

The chain has TRBV11-2 and TRBJ1-1; TRBD1 matches at 7 bases. CDR1 is SGHAT, CDR2 FQNNGV, per germline. The CDR3 runs 14 residues. V dropped 3 bases and J dropped 5; count of bases not matched to a gene: 6. CDR3 residues: CASSFDRVQTEAFF. Here the CDR3 DNA reads TGTGCCAGCAGCTTCGACAGGGTTCAAACTGAAGCTTTCTTT.

This clonotype occurred many times. V gene TRBV12-3 or TRBV12-4 combines with J gene TRBJ1-1, with TRBD1 matching 7 bases. The CDR3 has 15 residues. V was clipped by 7 bases and J by 0 bases; unmatched bases: 8. The CDR3 sequence: CASTEQGGLNTEAFF. CDR3 bases: TGTGCCAGCACCGAACAAGGGGGCCTGAACACTGAAGCTTTCTTT.